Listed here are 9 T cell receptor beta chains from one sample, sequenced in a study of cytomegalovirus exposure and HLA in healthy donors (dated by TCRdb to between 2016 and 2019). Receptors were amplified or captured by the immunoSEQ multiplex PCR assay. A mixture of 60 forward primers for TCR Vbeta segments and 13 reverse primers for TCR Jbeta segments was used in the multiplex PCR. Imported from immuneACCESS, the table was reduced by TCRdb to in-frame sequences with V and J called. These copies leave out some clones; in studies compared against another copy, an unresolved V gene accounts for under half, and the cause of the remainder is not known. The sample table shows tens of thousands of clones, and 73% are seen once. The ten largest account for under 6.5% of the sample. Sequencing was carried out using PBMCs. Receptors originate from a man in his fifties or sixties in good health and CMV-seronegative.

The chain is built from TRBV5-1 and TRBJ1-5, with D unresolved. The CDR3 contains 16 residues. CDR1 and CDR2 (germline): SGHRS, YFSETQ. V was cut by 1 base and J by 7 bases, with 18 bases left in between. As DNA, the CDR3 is TGCGCCAGCAGCTTGACCCCACCGGAGGAAGGACAGCCCCAGCATTTT. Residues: CASSLTPPEEGQPQHF.

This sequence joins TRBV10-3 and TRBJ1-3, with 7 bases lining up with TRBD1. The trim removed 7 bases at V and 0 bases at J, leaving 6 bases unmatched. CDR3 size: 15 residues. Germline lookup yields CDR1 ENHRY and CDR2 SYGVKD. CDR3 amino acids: CAITHGDSSGNTIYF. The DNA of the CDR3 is TGTGCCATCACCCACGGGGACAGCTCTGGAAACACCATATATTTT.

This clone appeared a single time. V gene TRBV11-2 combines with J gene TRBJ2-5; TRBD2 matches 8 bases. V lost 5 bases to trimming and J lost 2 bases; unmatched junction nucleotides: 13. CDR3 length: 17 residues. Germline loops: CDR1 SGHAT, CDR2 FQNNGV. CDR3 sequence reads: CASSARVMASGQETQYF. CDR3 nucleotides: TGTGCCAGCAGCGCCAGGGTGATGGCTAGCGGGCAAGAGACCCAGTACTTC.

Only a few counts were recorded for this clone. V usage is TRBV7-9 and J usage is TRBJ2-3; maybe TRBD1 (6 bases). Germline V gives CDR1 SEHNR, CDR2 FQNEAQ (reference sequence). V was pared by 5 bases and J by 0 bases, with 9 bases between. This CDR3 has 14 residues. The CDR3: CASSNGQSTDTQYF. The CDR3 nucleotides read TGTGCCAGCAGCAACGGACAGAGCACAGATACGCAGTATTTT. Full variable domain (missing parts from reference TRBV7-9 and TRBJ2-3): DTGVSQNPRHKITKRGQNVTFRCDPISEHNRLYWYRQTLGQGPEFLTYFQNEAQLEKSRLLSDRFSAERPKGSFSTLEIQRTEQGDSAMYLCASSNGQSTDTQYFGPGTRLTVL.

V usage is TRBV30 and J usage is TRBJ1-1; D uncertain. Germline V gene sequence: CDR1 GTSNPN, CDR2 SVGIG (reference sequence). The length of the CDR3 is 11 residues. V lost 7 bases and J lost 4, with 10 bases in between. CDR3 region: CASVRVTEAFF. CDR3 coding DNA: TGTGCCTCAGTCCGGGTCACTGAAGCTTTCTTT. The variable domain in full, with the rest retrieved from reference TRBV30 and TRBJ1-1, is SQTIHQWPATLVQPVGSPLSLECTVEGTSNPNLYWYRQAAGRGLQLLFYSVGIGQISSEVPQNLSASRPQDRQFILSSKKLLLSDSGFYLCASVRVTEAFFGQGTRLTVV.

The CDR3 spells CASSVTMNTEAFF. The CDR3 DNA follows: TGTGCCAGCAGCGTCACTATGAACACTGAAGCTTTCTTT. The chain employs TRBV9 and TRBJ1-1; D remains ambiguous. The length of the CDR3 is 13 residues. Germline V gene lookup returns CDR1 SGDLS and CDR2 YYNGEE. V was shortened by 2 bases and J by 0 bases, with 5 bases between the two germline ends.

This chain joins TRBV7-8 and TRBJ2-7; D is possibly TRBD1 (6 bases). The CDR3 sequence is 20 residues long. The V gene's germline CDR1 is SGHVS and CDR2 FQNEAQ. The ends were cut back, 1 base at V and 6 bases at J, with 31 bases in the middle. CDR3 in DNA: TGTGCCAGCAGCTTAGTCTCGGGCAGGGGAGTGGCAAAGGACTCGGGCGAGCAGTACTTC. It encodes CASSLVSGRGVAKDSGEQYF.

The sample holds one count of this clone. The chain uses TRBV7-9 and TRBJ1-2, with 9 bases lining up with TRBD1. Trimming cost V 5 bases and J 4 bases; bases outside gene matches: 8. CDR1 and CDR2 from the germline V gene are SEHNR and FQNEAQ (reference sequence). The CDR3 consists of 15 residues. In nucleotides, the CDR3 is TGTGCCAGCAGCCGATCCGGACAGGGGCCCTATGGCTACACCTTC. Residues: CASSRSGQGPYGYTF. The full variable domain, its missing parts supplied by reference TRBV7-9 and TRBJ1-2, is DTGVSQNPRHKITKRGQNVTFRCDPISEHNRLYWYRQTLGQGPEFLTYFQNEAQLEKSRLLSDRFSAERPKGSFSTLEIQRTEQGDSAMYLCASSRSGQGPYGYTFGSGTRLTVV.

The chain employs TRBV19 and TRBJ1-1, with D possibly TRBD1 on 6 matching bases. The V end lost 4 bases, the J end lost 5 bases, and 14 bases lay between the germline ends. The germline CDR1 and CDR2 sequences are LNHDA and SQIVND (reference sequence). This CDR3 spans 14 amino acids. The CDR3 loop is CASSTTGTRTEAFF. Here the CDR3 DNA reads TGTGCCAGTAGTACCACCGGGACAAGGACTGAAGCTTTCTTT. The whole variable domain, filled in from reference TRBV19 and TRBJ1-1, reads DGGITQSPKYLFRKEGQNVTLSCEQNLNHDAMYWYRQDPGQGLRLIYYSQIVNDFQKGDIAEGYSVSREKKESFPLTVTSAQKNPTAFYLCASSTTGTRTEAFFGQGTRLTVV.